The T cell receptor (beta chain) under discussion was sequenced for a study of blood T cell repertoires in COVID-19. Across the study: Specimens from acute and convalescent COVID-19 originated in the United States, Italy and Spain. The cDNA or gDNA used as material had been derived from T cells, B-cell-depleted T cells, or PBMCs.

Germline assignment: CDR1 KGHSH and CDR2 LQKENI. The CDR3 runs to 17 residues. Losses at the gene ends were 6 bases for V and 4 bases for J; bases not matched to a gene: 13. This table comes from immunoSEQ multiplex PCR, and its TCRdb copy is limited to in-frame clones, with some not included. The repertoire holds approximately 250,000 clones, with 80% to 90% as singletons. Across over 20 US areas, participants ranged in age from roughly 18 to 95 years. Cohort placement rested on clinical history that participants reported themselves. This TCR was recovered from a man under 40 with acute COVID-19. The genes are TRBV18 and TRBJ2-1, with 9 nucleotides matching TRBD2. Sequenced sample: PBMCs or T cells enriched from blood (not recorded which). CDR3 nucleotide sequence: TGTGCCAGCTCGGGCACCGTGAAGGCGGGAGGGTACAATGAGCAGTTCTTC. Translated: CASSGTVKAGGYNEQFF.